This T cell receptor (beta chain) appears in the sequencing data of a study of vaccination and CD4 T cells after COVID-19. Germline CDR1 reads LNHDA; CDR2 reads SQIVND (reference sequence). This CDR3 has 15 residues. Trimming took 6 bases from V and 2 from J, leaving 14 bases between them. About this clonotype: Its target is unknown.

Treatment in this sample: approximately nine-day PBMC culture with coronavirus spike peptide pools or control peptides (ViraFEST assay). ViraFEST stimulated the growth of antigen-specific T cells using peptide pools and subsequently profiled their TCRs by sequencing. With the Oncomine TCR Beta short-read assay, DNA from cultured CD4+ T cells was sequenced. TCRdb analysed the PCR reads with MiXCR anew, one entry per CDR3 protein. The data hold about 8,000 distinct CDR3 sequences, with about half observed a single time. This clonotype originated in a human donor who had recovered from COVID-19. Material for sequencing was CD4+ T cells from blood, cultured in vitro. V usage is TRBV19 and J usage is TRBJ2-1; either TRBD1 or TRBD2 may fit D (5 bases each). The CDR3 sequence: CASSLRDHPYNEQFF. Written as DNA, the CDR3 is TGTGCCAGTAGCCTTCGGGACCACCCCTACAATGAGCAGTTCTTC.